The source of this T cell receptor beta chain is a study of blood T cells in healthy people across ages. For the study at large: Template switching captured about one barcoded beta molecule per two T cells.

The CDR3 is 16 residues long. V lost 1 base and J lost 0, with 12 bases in between. Germline values: CDR1 LGHNA, CDR2 YSLEER. Together with a sample-barcoded 5' primer, a J-beta primer mix was included in a second PCR lasting about 7 to 11 cycles. Using its own MiXCR run on the 5' RACE reads, TCRdb lists one record per CDR3 protein. This table has around 900,000 distinct CDR3 sequences, 29% appearing once. This receptor was identified in a woman of 80 years or more in good health. What was sequenced was blood. V usage is TRBV4-3 and J usage is TRBJ2-5, with D hard to call. The CDR3 region has the DNA TGCGCCAGCAGCCAAGTCGACAATGACTACCAAGAGACCCAGTACTTC. Its translation: CASSQVDNDYQETQYF.